This T cell receptor beta chain was documented in a study of shared clonotypes between healthy human individuals. Germline-derived CDR1 and CDR2 are SGDLS and YYNGEE. This CDR3 is built from 13 residues. The ends were cut back, 4 bases at V and 8 bases at J, with 15 bases in the middle. Here immunoSEQ multiplex PCR was the method, and the copy in TCRdb shows in-frame clones only, minus some. Counted here are 2 million to 2.5 million clones, 90% to 97% occurring once; the ten biggest clones make up roughly 0.13%. This receptor was obtained from a man between 18 and 35 years old in good health. V is TRBV9 and J is TRBJ1-1; weak D call: TRBD1 (6 bases). The source material was naive CD4+ T cells sorted from blood. The subset was: CD45RA+ positively selected. For the CDR3, the DNA is TGTGCCAGCAGCACCGGAACAGGGCTGGAAGCTTTCTTT. Translated: CASSTGTGLEAFF.